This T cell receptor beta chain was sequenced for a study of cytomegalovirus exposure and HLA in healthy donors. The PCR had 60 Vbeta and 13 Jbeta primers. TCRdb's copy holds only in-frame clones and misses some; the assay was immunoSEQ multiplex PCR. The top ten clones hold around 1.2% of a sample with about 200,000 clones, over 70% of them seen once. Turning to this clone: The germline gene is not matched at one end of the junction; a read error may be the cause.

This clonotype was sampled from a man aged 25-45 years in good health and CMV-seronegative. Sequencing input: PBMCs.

The CDR3 here is CASSEGSGANGLTF. CDR3 coding DNA: TGCGCCAGCAGTGAGGGCTCTGGGGCCAACGGCCTGACTTTC. The J gene is TRBJ2-6, the V gene TRBV10-1; D might be TRBD1 (5 bases). The CDR3 consists of 14 residues. CDR1 and CDR2 from the germline V gene are WNHNN and SYGVQD (reference sequence).